This paragraph reports one T cell receptor beta chain. The antigen remains unidentified. One junction end does not reproduce the germline sequence, and a read error may be involved. CDR3 length equals 15 residues. Per germline, CDR1 LGHNA and CDR2 YNFKEQ. This sample is part of a study of tumor-infiltrating lymphocytes in primary liver carcinoma. The wider study: Among the tumors, stages were T1-T3 N0M0 and sizes about 4 to 10 cm.

It was unsorted whole blood that yielded blood RNA, and germline DNA was also extracted. Starting material of about 0.45 ug total RNA yielded TCR beta cDNA via a constant-region primer. Sequencing libraries for TCR beta derived from three nested multiplex PCR rounds that used slightly modified ARM-PCR. TRBV1-TRBV30 forward primers paired with a C-beta reverse primer drove the first two PCR rounds, 10 cycles each. TCRdb reprocessed the multiplex PCR reads with MiXCR, giving one entry per CDR3 protein. The sample yields about 310,000 distinct CDR3 sequences, around 50% seen once. General study results and limits: Top-250-clone fractions were significantly higher in tumors than in blood (p = 0.039).

The V gene is TRBV4-2, the J gene TRBJ2-7, with TRBD2 identical over 13 bases. Sequenced: peripheral blood. This TCR was recovered from a woman aged 30 to 39 with primary liver carcinoma and hepatitis B virus infection. The CDR3 loop is CATSQGTSGDSKQYF. For the CDR3, the DNA is TGTGCCACCAGCCAAGGGACTAGCGGGGACAGCAAGCAGTACTTC.